These 27 T cell receptor beta chains were sequenced from one sample in a study of CD8+ T cells in alopecia areata. Cells that came from pooled cutaneous lymph nodes were sorted using CD4, CD8alpha, NKG2D, NKG2ACE and other markers. Isolated RNA was reverse transcribed into cDNA used as the sequencing template. Sequenced by immunoSEQ multiplex PCR; TCRdb stores in-frame clones only, minus some. This record lists 250,000 or so clones, none seen once only, and the top ten clones contain about 1.2%. The sequencing input was CD4+ T cells sorted from a lymph node. Receptors were obtained from a C3H/HeJ mouse with alopecia areata. This strain's MHC haplotype is H2-k.

Comments on this clone: Gene names are mouse gene names. The observed sequence ends 3 residues before the CDR3 terminus, with the missing tail filled in from the germline J gene. The chain employs TRBV1 and TRBJ1-6; D gene ambiguous. TRBJ1-6 is assigned to the ORF class and has an uncertain function. Trimming took 3 bases from V and 3 from J, leaving 6 bases between them. Germline loops: CDR1 NSQYPW, CDR2 LRSPGD (reference sequence). The CDR3 is made up of 14 amino acids. The CDR3 region is CTCSAWGYNSPLYF. Incomplete CDR3 DNA: TGCACCTGCAGTGCTTGGGGCTATAATTCGCCC.

A word on this clone: Mouse gene names apply. Read data end 4 residues before the CDR3 end; the end is taken from the germline J gene. Other DNA sequences in the sample encode the same CDR3. The V and J genes are TRBV19 and TRBJ2-7; D call uncertain. Trimming shortened V by 5 bases and J by 3 bases, and 9 bases separated the two germline ends. The CDR3 totals 12 residues. Germline V gene lookup returns CDR1 FNHDT and CDR2 SITEND (reference sequence). The covered CDR3 bases are TGTGCCAGCAGCTCCGACAACTAT. Protein product: CASSSDNY. The CDR3 reads in full as CASSSDNYEQYF.

About this clone: These gene names are mouse names. The CDR3 goes on 4 residues after the read ends, and that part is filled in from the germline J gene. V usage is TRBV13-2 and J usage is TRBJ2-2, with D maybe TRBD2 (5 bases). CDR3 size: 13 residues. V was clipped by 3 bases and J by 4 bases, with 7 bases between them. Germline V CDR1 and CDR2: NNHNN, SYGAGS (reference sequence). The CDR3 bases that were read are TGTGCCAGCGGTGCTGGGTCCACCGGG. Translating it yields CASGAGSTG. The CDR3 in full is CASGAGSTGQLYF.

In the case of this clone: The genes are named according to mouse. The read comes to an end 4 residues before the CDR3 does, leaving the germline J gene to fill in the end. The J gene is TRBJ2-4, the V gene TRBV17, with TRBD1 matching over 8 bases. CDR3 length: 14 amino acids. Germline V gene data show CDR1 as MNHDT and CDR2 as YYDKIL. V lost 3 bases to trimming and J lost 3 bases; unmatched junction nucleotides: 2. The part of the CDR3 DNA that was read is TGTGCTAGCAGTAGGAACAGGGGGCAAAAC. Translation gives CASSRNRGQN. The CDR3 reads in full as CASSRNRGQNTLYF.

This clone was observed a handful of times. Genes here carry mouse names. With the read ending 4 residues before the CDR3 end, the germline J gene is used to fill in that end. This sequence joins TRBV2 and TRBJ1-2, with D possibly matching TRBD1 (6 bases). This CDR3 has 15 residues. V was cut by 0 bases and J by 4 bases, with 12 bases left in between. CDR1 is LGHNA, CDR2 YSYQKL, per germline. The covered CDR3 bases are TGTGCCAGCAGCCAAGACCCGCAGGGGTCCTCC. Residues: CASSQDPQGSS. The entire CDR3 is CASSQDPQGSSDYTF.

To note about this clone: Mouse gene names and germline throughout. Sequencing ends 4 residues short of the CDR3 end; the germline J gene provides the rest. The genes are TRBV14 and TRBJ2-5, with 8 bases identical to TRBD1. V trimming: 2 bases; J trimming: 1 base; junction bases outside the gene matches: 9. In germline, CDR1 is SGHDT, CDR2 FRDEAV. The CDR3 is 17 amino acids. The DNA read from the CDR3 is TGTGCCAGCAGTTTATCCCCCGGACAGGGTGACCAAGAC. Amino acid sequence: CASSLSPGQGDQD. The whole CDR3 sequence is CASSLSPGQGDQDTQYF.

Notes on this clone: Genes and germline are mouse. The read terminates 4 residues before the CDR3 end, so the remaining end is supplied by the germline J gene. Other nucleotide sequences from this sample produce the same CDR3. This chain joins TRBV19 and TRBJ1-2, with 8 bases aligning to TRBD1. J gave up 0 bases and V 3 bases, and 1 base lay outside the gene matches. Germline assignment: CDR1 FNHDT and CDR2 SITEND (reference sequence). The CDR3 has 14 residues. CDR3 in amino acids: CASSTGGANSDYTF. Incomplete CDR3 DNA: TGTGCCAGCAGTACAGGGGGCGCAAACTCC.

A few counts support this clone. Gene names are the mouse ones. The missing CDR3 end, 4 residues past where the read stops, is filled in from the germline J gene. This sample also contains other DNA sequences that code for the same CDR3. The chain uses TRBV5 and TRBJ2-3; 8 nucleotides align to TRBD1. The germline V gene encodes CDR1 LGHNA and CDR2 YNLKQL (reference sequence). The ends lost 4 bases at V and 1 base at J; junction bases unmatched: 4. The CDR3 is 15 amino acids. The CDR3 DNA, read in part, is TGTGCCAGCAGCCCCCCGACAGGGGGTGCAGAA. It encodes CASSPPTGGAE. The full CDR3 sequence reads CASSPPTGGAETLYF.

This clone was counted a few times. Gene names and germline refer to mouse. The read terminates 4 residues ahead of where the CDR3 ends, so the germline J gene completes it. This chain joins TRBV1 and TRBJ1-1; 7 bases are a match to TRBD1. Germline CDR1 is NSQYPW and CDR2 is LRSPGD (reference sequence). The CDR3 runs 13 residues. V lost 3 bases to trimming and J lost 4 bases; unmatched junction nucleotides: 2. The CDR3 is CTCSAAGGTEVFF. The sequenced CDR3 bases are TGCACCTGCAGTGCCGCAGGGGGCACA. Full variable domain (outside the CDR3, taken from reference TRBV1 and TRBJ1-1): VTLLEQNPRWRLVPRGQAVNLRCILKNSQYPWMSWYQQDLQKQLQWLFTLRSPGDKEVKSLPGADYLATRVTDTELRLQVANMSQGRTLYCTCSAAGGTEVFFGKGTRLTVV.

Turning to this clone: Gene labels here are mouse ones. The CDR3 end is not reached by the read, which stops 4 residues before it; the germline J gene fills it in. The rearrangement uses TRBV13-1 and TRBJ2-1; TRBD1 matches at 11 bases. Germline V gene lookup returns CDR1 NSHNY and CDR2 SYGAGN. The CDR3 has 15 residues. Here the CDR3 reads CASSAGQGARAEQFF. The sequenced part of the CDR3 DNA is TGTGCCAGCAGTGCAGGACAGGGGGCGCGAGCT.

This clone was recorded a few times. The gene symbols are mouse symbols. Sequencing ends 4 residues short of the CDR3 end; the germline J gene provides the rest. Distinct nucleotide sequences in the sample also encode this CDR3. J is TRBJ2-7 and V is TRBV13-3, with 7 bases aligning to TRBD1. The CDR3 is 13 residues long. Germline CDR1 is NNHDY and CDR2 is SYVADS. J lost 3 bases, V lost 5 bases, and 5 bases had no gene match. The CDR3: CASSPGQVYEQYF. The CDR3 DNA, read in part, is TGTGCCAGCAGCCCCGGACAGGTCTAT.

On this clone itself: Mouse gene names apply. The observed sequence ends 4 residues before the CDR3 terminus, with the missing tail filled in from the germline J gene. The chain couples TRBV19 to TRBJ2-1; the D is unclear. Trimming took off 4 bases at V and 0 bases at J, with 8 bases between the two ends. Germline V gene lookup returns CDR1 FNHDT and CDR2 SITEND (reference sequence). The CDR3 runs to 14 residues. The chain's CDR3 is CASSLRYNYAEQFF. Incomplete CDR3 DNA: TGTGCCAGCAGTCTCAGATATAACTATGCT.

This clone was detected a few times. Gene names are the mouse ones. The read finishes 4 residues shy of the CDR3 end, and the germline J gene is used to complete it. The rearrangement links TRBV13-2 to TRBJ2-5; TRBD2 matches at 7 bases. The germline CDR1 and CDR2 sequences are NNHNN and SYGAGS (reference sequence). CDR3 length: 15 residues. V was pared by 3 bases and J by 0 bases, with 4 bases of the junction left unmatched. Incomplete CDR3 DNA: TGTGCCAGCGGTGGCGTCTGGGGGAACCAAGAC. Translated: CASGGVWGNQD. The CDR3 as a whole reads CASGGVWGNQDTQYF.

With regard to this clone: The genes are named according to mouse. The read comes to an end 4 residues before the CDR3 does, leaving the germline J gene to fill in the end. The rearrangement joins TRBV13-3 to TRBJ2-1, with TRBD2 matching over 8 bases. This CDR3 contains 15 residues. Germline lookup yields CDR1 NNHDY and CDR2 SYVADS. V was pared by 5 bases and J by 1 base, with 5 bases of the junction left unmatched. The CDR3 reads CASRWGGENYAEQFF. The sequenced CDR3 bases are TGTGCCAGCAGGTGGGGGGGAGAAAACTATGCT.

A note on this clone: Gene labels here are mouse ones. The CDR3 end is not reached by the read, which stops 3 residues before it; the germline J gene fills it in. The sample has other DNA sequences that encode this CDR3 too. The chain couples TRBV1 to TRBJ1-6; 10 bases fit TRBD1. TRBJ1-6 counts as an open reading frame of uncertain function. V trimming: 1 base; J trimming: 7 bases; junction bases outside the gene matches: 1. Germline V gives CDR1 NSQYPW, CDR2 LRSPGD (reference sequence). The CDR3 length is 15 residues. The CDR3: CTCSAGTGGNSPLYF. CDR3 bases read: TGCACCTGCAGTGCAGGGACAGGGGGAAATTCGCCC.

This clone was observed a handful of times. These gene names are mouse names. CDR3 DNA, as far as it was read: TGTGCCAGCAGCCACGACGGACAGGGCGGGAACACA. This gives the protein CASSHDGQGGNT. The CDR3 reads in full as CASSHDGQGGNTEVFF. V gene TRBV5 combines with J gene TRBJ1-1; TRBD1 aligns across 8 bases. From the germline J gene comes the end of the CDR3, since the read stops 4 residues before it. Germline values: CDR1 LGHNA, CDR2 YNLKQL (reference sequence). The junction had 7 bases not matched to a gene; V was cut back by 3 bases and J by 1 base. This CDR3 comprises 16 residues.

About this clone: The gene names given are mouse names. The read ends 3 residues early relative to the CDR3; the germline J gene fills the gap. This rearrangement joins TRBV19 to TRBJ1-6; D is unresolved. TRBJ1-6 is an ORF, with its function uncertain. Germline V gives CDR1 FNHDT, CDR2 SITEND (reference sequence). CDR3 size: 15 residues. The V and J ends lost 0 bases and 0 bases respectively, with 4 bases between them. The sequenced part of the CDR3 DNA is TGTGCCAGCAGTATAGCCAGTTCCTATAATTCGCCC. This sequence encodes CASSIASSYNSP. The full-length CDR3 reads as CASSIASSYNSPLYF.

This clone showed up just a few times. Genes and germline are mouse. The sequence runs out 4 residues before the end of the CDR3; the remainder is reconstructed from the germline J gene. The genes are TRBV19 and TRBJ1-2; D is uncertain. The germline CDR1 and CDR2 sequences are FNHDT and SITEND (reference sequence). The V end was cut by 4 bases, the J end by 0 bases, with 4 bases between. The length of the CDR3 is 12 residues. CDR3 in amino acids: CASSPSNSDYTF. Incomplete CDR3 DNA: TGTGCCAGCAGTCCCTCAAACTCC. Complete variable domain (other parts from reference TRBV19 and TRBJ1-2): GGIITQTPKFLIGQEGQKLTLKCQQNFNHDTMYWYRQDSGKGLRLIYYSITENDLQKGDLSEGYDASREKKSSFSLTVTSAQKNEMAVFLCASSPSNSDYTFGSGTRLLVI.

This clone was seen more than once but under ten times. Gene names and germline refer to mouse. The read ends 4 residues before the CDR3 terminus; that terminus is restored from the germline J gene. V gene TRBV14 combines with J gene TRBJ1-2, with 10 bases fitting TRBD1. Germline assignment: CDR1 SGHDT and CDR2 FRDEAV. Trimming took 4 bases from V and 4 from J; bases not matched to a gene: 4. This CDR3 has 14 residues. Incomplete CDR3 DNA: TGTGCCAGCAGTACCGGGACAGGGGTCTCC. It encodes CASSTGTGVS. The whole CDR3 sequence reads CASSTGTGVSDYTF.

The table lists this clone with a few counts. Genes here carry mouse names. The read falls 4 residues short of the CDR3 end, and the missing part is taken from the germline J gene. The chain uses TRBV17 and TRBJ1-2, with 8 positions matching TRBD1. Germline loops: CDR1 MNHDT, CDR2 YYDKIL. The V gene end was trimmed by 6 bases and the J gene end by 1 base; junction bases not matched to a gene: 1. The CDR3 runs 13 residues. CDR3 sequence reads: CASSGTGNSDYTF. The sequenced part of the CDR3 DNA is TGTGCTAGCAGCGGGACAGGAAACTCC.

This clone has ten or more counts. Here the gene names and germline are mouse. The CDR3 is cut off 4 residues early in the read; its end comes from the germline J gene. Different DNA sequences within this sample yield the same CDR3. The chain has TRBV13-1 and TRBJ2-5; 10 bases align to TRBD2. Germline values: CDR1 NSHNY, CDR2 SYGAGN. The CDR3 consists of 14 residues. V lost 3 bases and J lost 3; bases outside the gene matches: 1. The sequenced part of the CDR3 DNA is TGTGCCAGCAGTGTGACTGGGGGGCAAGAC. The encoded protein is CASSVTGGQD. The CDR3 reads in full as CASSVTGGQDTQYF.

A note on this clone: Gene labels here are mouse ones. The read stops 4 residues short of the end of the CDR3; the missing end is completed from the germline J gene. This specimen includes other DNA sequences encoding the same CDR3. V gene TRBV19 combines with J gene TRBJ2-7, with 7 bases fitting TRBD2. The CDR3 is 12 residues long. Germline V gives CDR1 FNHDT, CDR2 SITEND (reference sequence). The sequenced CDR3 bases are TGTGCCAGCAGTATGGGGACTGAT. It is translated as CASSMGTD. From start to end, the CDR3 is CASSMGTDEQYF. The full variable domain, with the rest looked up from reference TRBV19 and TRBJ2-7, is GGIITQTPKFLIGQEGQKLTLKCQQNFNHDTMYWYRQDSGKGLRLIYYSITENDLQKGDLSEGYDASREKKSSFSLTVTSAQKNEMAVFLCASSMGTDEQYFGPGTRLTVL.

Worth noting for this clone: Gene names refer to mouse genes. The sequenced part of the CDR3 DNA is TGTGCCAGCAACAGGGGGCGCTTTGCAGAA. Its protein product is CASNRGRFAE. The entire CDR3 protein is CASNRGRFAETLYF. V is TRBV19 and J is TRBJ2-3; 9 positions match TRBD1. The read gets to within 4 residues of the CDR3 end, and the germline J gene fills in the rest. The CDR3 totals 14 residues. The ends lost 6 bases at V and 2 bases at J; junction bases unmatched: 4. Germline CDR1 is FNHDT and CDR2 is SITEND (reference sequence).

This clone turned up a few times. Mouse germline and gene names are used. The missing CDR3 end, 4 residues past where the read stops, is filled in from the germline J gene. V usage is TRBV13-1 and J usage is TRBJ2-4, with D possibly being TRBD1 (6 bases). Per the germline V gene, CDR1 is NSHNY and CDR2 is SYGAGN. This CDR3 comprises 13 residues. The covered CDR3 bases are TGTGCCAGCAGTAGCAGGGGAGGGAAC. It is translated as CASSSRGGN. The whole CDR3 region reads CASSSRGGNTLYF.

This clone was seen more than once but under ten times. Genes and germline come from the mouse. Coverage ceases 3 residues before the CDR3 finishes, and the germline J gene fills in the end. The chain combines TRBV31 with TRBJ1-6; 7 positions match TRBD1. TRBJ1-6 is an ORF, and what it does is uncertain. Germline CDR1 is GKSSPN and CDR2 is SITVG. The J segment lost 2 bases and the V segment lost 1 base, leaving 2 bases of the junction unmatched. The CDR3 totals 15 residues. CDR3 residues: CAWSPDRAYNSPLYF. CDR3 DNA (partial): TGTGCCTGGAGTCCCGACAGGGCCTATAATTCGCCC.

Concerning this clone: Genes here carry mouse names. Other DNA sequences in this sample translate to the same CDR3. CDR3 DNA (partial): TGTGCCAGCAGTAGGACTAGTCAAAAC. Protein product: CASSRTSQN. The CDR3 as a whole reads CASSRTSQNTLYF. This chain connects TRBV19 to TRBJ2-4; perhaps TRBD2 as D (5 bases). The read terminates 4 residues before the CDR3 end, so the remaining end is supplied by the germline J gene. V lost 3 bases and J lost 0, with 5 bases in between. Germline V gives CDR1 FNHDT, CDR2 SITEND (reference sequence). CDR3 size: 13 residues.

Turning to this clone: Mouse names are used for the genes. The CDR3 goes on 4 residues after the read ends, and that part is filled in from the germline J gene. The chain uses TRBV13-3 and TRBJ2-3; 7 bases are a match to TRBD2. Germline loops: CDR1 NNHDY, CDR2 SYVADS. The CDR3 spans 17 residues. Trimming cost V 1 base and J 0 bases; bases outside gene matches: 8. CDR3: CASSDRAGGPSAETLYF. Partial CDR3 DNA: TGTGCCAGCAGTGATAGGGCTGGGGGACCTAGTGCAGAA.